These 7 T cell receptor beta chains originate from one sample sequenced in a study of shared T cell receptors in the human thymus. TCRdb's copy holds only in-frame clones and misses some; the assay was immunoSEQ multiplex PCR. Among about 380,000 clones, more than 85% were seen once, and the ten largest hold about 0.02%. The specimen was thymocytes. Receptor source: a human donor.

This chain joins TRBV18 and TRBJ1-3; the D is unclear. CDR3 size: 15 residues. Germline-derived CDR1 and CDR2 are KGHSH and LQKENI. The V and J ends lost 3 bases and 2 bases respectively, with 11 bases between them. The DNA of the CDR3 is TGTGCCAGCTCACCGATGACTTTTCCTGGAAACACCATATATTTT. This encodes CASSPMTFPGNTIYF.

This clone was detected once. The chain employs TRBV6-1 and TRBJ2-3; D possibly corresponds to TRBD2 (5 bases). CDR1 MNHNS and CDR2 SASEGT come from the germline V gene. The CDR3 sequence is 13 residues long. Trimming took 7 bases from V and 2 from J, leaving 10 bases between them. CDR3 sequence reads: CASTGESTDTQYF. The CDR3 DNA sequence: TGTGCCAGCACTGGGGAGTCCACAGATACGCAGTATTTT.

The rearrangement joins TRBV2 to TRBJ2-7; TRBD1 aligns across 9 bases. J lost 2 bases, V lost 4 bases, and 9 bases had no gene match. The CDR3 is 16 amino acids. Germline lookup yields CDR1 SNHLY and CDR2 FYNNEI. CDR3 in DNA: TGTGCCAGCAGTGTACCGCCGGGACAGGGACCCTACGAGCAGTACTTC. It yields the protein CASSVPPGQGPYEQYF.

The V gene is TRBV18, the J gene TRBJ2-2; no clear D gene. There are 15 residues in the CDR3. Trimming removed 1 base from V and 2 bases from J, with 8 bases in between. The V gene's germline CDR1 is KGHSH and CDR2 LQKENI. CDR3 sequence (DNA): TGTGCCAGCTCACCACAGTGTGGAAACACCGGGGAGCTGTTTTTT. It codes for CASSPQCGNTGELFF.

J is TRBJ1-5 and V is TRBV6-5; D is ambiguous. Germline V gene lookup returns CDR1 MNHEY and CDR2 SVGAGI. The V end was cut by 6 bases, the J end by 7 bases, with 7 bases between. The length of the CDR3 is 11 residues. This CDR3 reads CASRPFQPQHF. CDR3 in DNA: TGTGCCAGCAGACCCTTCCAGCCCCAGCATTTT.

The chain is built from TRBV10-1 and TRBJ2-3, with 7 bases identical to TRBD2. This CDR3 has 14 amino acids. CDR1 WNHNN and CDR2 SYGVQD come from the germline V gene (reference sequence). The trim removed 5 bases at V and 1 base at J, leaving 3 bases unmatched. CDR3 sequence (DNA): TGCGCCAGCAGTCTAGCGGAGGGCACAGATACGCAGTATTTT. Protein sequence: CASSLAEGTDTQYF.

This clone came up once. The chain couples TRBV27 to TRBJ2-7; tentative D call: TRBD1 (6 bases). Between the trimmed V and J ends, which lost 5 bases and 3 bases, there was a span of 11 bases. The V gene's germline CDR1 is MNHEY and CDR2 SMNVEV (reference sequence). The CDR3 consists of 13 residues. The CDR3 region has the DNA TGTGCCAGCAGTGCCCGAGGGGGCTACGAGCAGTACTTC. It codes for CASSARGGYEQYF.